These 9 T cell receptor beta chains were all obtained from the same sample, sequenced in a study of blood T cells in healthy people across ages (dated by TCRdb to the mid-2010s). The library was prepared using 5' RACE. These reads were obtained on an Illumina HiSeq 2500. A second roughly 6 to 12 cycle PCR used a sample-barcoded 5' primer and a J-beta primer mix. Using fastp at Q25 and MiXCR, TCRdb reprocessed the public reads and kept productive beta chains. Each CDR3 protein gets just one entry, which takes the most common genes and DNA from the rows behind it. Present in this sample are 600,000 to 850,000 distinct CDR3 sequences, around 46% of which were seen just once. 20% to 25% of the sample belongs to the ten largest clones. The sample consisted of blood. The receptors were gathered from a woman aged 55 to 70 in good health.

The V gene is TRBV14, the J gene TRBJ2-1; 8 bases are a match to TRBD2. Germline lookup yields CDR1 SGHDN and CDR2 FVKESK. The V and J ends lost 1 base and 2 bases, in that order; junction bases with no gene match: 13. The CDR3 spans 19 residues. The CDR3 region has the DNA TGTGCCAGCAGCCAAGCTACCCGGACTAGCCGGACTCCCTACAATGAGCAGTTCTTC. It encodes CASSQATRTSRTPYNEQFF.

This chain links TRBV29-1 with TRBJ2-5; maybe TRBD2 (5 bases). Germline V lookup: CDR1 SQVTM, CDR2 ANQGSEA. The CDR3 has 13 residues. Trimming stripped 3 bases from V and 4 bases from J, with 12 bases between. The CDR3, as DNA: TGCAGCGTTGACGTGGGGAGCGGAGAGACCCAGTACTTC. Translation gives CSVDVGSGETQYF.

In its sample, this clonotype was seen once. V is TRBV29-1 and J is TRBJ2-2; D gene unclear. Trimming took off 3 bases at V and 1 base at J, with 9 bases between the two ends. Germline V CDR1 and CDR2: SQVTM, ANQGSEA. The CDR3 has 14 residues. The CDR3 DNA reads as TGCAGCGTTGAGAGACACGTGAACACCGGGGAGCTGTTTTTT. As protein: CSVERHVNTGELFF.

This clonotype was seen a few times. This chain joins TRBV9 and TRBJ2-1; D gene uncertain. CDR1 is SGDLS and CDR2 is YYNGEE in the germline V gene. The CDR3 covers 13 residues. V was clipped by 3 bases and J by 6 bases, with 10 bases between them. The CDR3 here is CASSATGLNEQFF. The DNA of the CDR3 is TGTGCCAGCAGCGCGACTGGTCTCAATGAGCAGTTCTTC.

This chain links TRBV30 with TRBJ2-7; 9 bases are shared with TRBD2. CDR3 length: 14 residues. Looked up from germline, CDR1 is GTSNPN and CDR2 is SVGIG (reference sequence). V was clipped by 0 bases and J by 3 bases; unmatched bases: 3. CDR3: CAWSVWRGGYEQYF. The CDR3 DNA reads as TGTGCCTGGAGTGTTTGGCGGGGGGGCTACGAGCAGTACTTC.

The rearrangement uses TRBV27 and TRBJ1-1; D gene ambiguous. CDR3 length equals 14 residues. Germline CDR1 MNHEY, CDR2 SMNVEV (reference sequence). V shed 4 bases and J shed 6 bases, with 15 bases lying between them. CDR3 DNA: TGTGCCAGCAGTTCTCGGACGGGAGCCCCTGAAGCTTTCTTT. Its translation: CASSSRTGAPEAFF.

V and J are TRBV18 and TRBJ1-2; 7 bases are a match to TRBD1. The CDR3 contains 15 residues. CDR1 is KGHSH and CDR2 is LQKENI in the germline V gene. The junction had 11 bases not matched to a gene; V was cut back by 3 bases and J by 7 bases. CDR3 nucleotides: TGTGCCAGCTCACCCCGGGACAGCGGCTTGGGTGGCTACACCTTC. Translation: CASSPRDSGLGGYTF.

V gene TRBV7-2 combines with J gene TRBJ2-7; 9 positions agree with TRBD2. Germline CDR1 SGHTA, CDR2 FQGNSA. Unmatched junction bases numbered 11, after V lost 7 bases and J lost 1 base. The CDR3 is 16 amino acids. For the CDR3, the DNA is TGTGCCAGCACCACTTACAGCGGGAGGCAATCCTACGAGCAGTACTTC. The encoded protein is CASTTYSGRQSYEQYF.

This clonotype was recorded once. The chain has TRBV7-9 and TRBJ2-1, with TRBD2 matching over 9 bases. Germline loops: CDR1 SEHNR, CDR2 FQNEAQ (reference sequence). V shed 7 bases, J shed 3 bases, and the junction held 10 bases outside the gene matches. The CDR3 contains 16 residues. DNA for the CDR3: TGTGCCAGCATCCCGACTAGCGGAGATAACTACAATGAGCAGTTCTTC. This translates into CASIPTSGDNYNEQFF.